One and the same sample provided the 15 T cell receptor beta chains below, sequenced in a study of cytomegalovirus exposure and HLA in healthy donors. Primers included in the PCR were 60 Vbeta and 13 Jbeta primers. TCRdb's copy holds only in-frame clones and misses some; the assay was immunoSEQ multiplex PCR. Of about 200,000 clones in the sample, approximately 80% were seen once. The sample consisted of PBMCs. These receptors originate from a man aged 40-49 years in good health and CMV-seronegative.

The chain recombines TRBV5-1 with TRBJ1-2; D is unclear. Trimming cost V 3 bases and J 4 bases, with 19 bases left between them. The CDR3 is 16 amino acids. Germline V gene sequence: CDR1 SGHRS, CDR2 YFSETQ. CDR3 sequence: CASSWEPTAVTYGYTF. CDR3 sequence (DNA): TGCGCCAGCAGCTGGGAGCCTACAGCCGTCACCTATGGCTACACCTTC.

This chain connects TRBV28 to TRBJ2-5, with D perhaps matching TRBD1 (6 bases). CDR3 length: 16 amino acids. V shed 1 base and J shed 4 bases, with 16 bases lying between them. Germline V gives CDR1 MDHEN, CDR2 SYDVKM. CDR3 amino acids: CASSLLQGFRGETQYF. CDR3 DNA sequence: TGTGCCAGCAGTTTATTGCAGGGGTTCAGGGGAGAGACCCAGTACTTC.

The V call is TRBV28, the J call TRBJ2-7; 10 bases map to TRBD1. Germline assignment: CDR1 MDHEN and CDR2 SYDVKM. This CDR3 has 16 amino acids. V trimming: 6 bases; J trimming: 2 bases; junction bases outside the gene matches: 10. The chain's CDR3 is CASRPPGQGFPYEQYF. CDR3 DNA: TGTGCCAGCAGACCTCCGGGACAGGGGTTTCCCTACGAGCAGTACTTC.

This chain joins TRBV27 and TRBJ1-5; weak D call: TRBD1 (5 bases). V lost 4 bases and J 7 bases, leaving 17 bases between the germline ends. This CDR3 comprises 15 residues. CDR1 and CDR2 from the germline V gene are MNHEY and SMNVEV (reference sequence). The CDR3 protein is CASSSYPKGRQPQHF. For the CDR3, the DNA is TGTGCCAGCAGTTCTTACCCCAAGGGGAGGCAGCCCCAGCATTTT.

The rearrangement joins TRBV6-8 to TRBJ2-1, with TRBD2 matching over 13 bases. Per the germline V gene, CDR1 is MNHGY and CDR2 is SAAAGT. CDR3 length: 19 residues. Trimming took 4 bases from V and 0 from J; bases not matched to a gene: 9. CDR3 DNA: TGTGCCAGCAGTTCCTGGACTAGCGGGAGTATTATCTCCTACAATGAGCAGTTCTTC. Protein sequence: CASSSWTSGSIISYNEQFF.

This chain joins TRBV5-1 and TRBJ2-2; D possibly corresponds to TRBD1 (6 bases). Germline CDR1 SGHRS, CDR2 YFSETQ. V gave up 4 bases and J gave up 6 bases, with 19 bases separating them. The CDR3 runs 16 residues. CDR3 sequence reads: CASSPATGTKAGELFF. CDR3 DNA sequence: TGCGCCAGCAGCCCAGCGACGGGGACAAAGGCCGGGGAGCTGTTTTTT.

This clone was seen just once. The V and J genes are TRBV27 and TRBJ2-7, with D possibly being TRBD1 (5 bases). The germline V gene has CDR1 MNHEY and CDR2 SMNVEV (reference sequence). The CDR3 is 13 residues long. V lost 3 bases and J lost 9, with 15 bases in between. CDR3 sequence (DNA): TGTGCCAGCAGTTTTCAGAGTAGGGGTGCGCAGTACTTC. This sequence encodes CASSFQSRGAQYF.

The rearrangement uses TRBV19 and TRBJ1-2; 7 nucleotides agree with TRBD1. Germline trimming cut 6 bases from V and 2 bases from J; bases unmatched to any gene: 12. CDR1 is LNHDA and CDR2 is SQIVND in the germline V gene (reference sequence). This CDR3 contains 16 residues. The CDR3 loop is CASSNSQIQGNYGYTF. CDR3 coding DNA: TGTGCCAGTAGCAATAGCCAGATACAGGGGAACTATGGCTACACCTTC.

This clone turned up a few times. The chain carries TRBV19 and TRBJ2-1, with 11 bases matching TRBD2. V lost 5 bases, J lost 7 bases, and 10 bases stayed unmatched. Per the germline V gene, CDR1 is LNHDA and CDR2 is SQIVND (reference sequence). There are 16 residues in the CDR3. CDR3 DNA sequence: TGTGCCAGTAGTGGCACGCCTAGCGGGGGGCGTAATGAGCAGTTCTTC. Its translation: CASSGTPSGGRNEQFF.

Comment on this clone: Germline and junction disagree at one end, which may indicate a read error. The rearrangement uses TRBV7-9 and TRBJ1-3; 10 bases agree with TRBD1. In germline, CDR1 is SEHNR, CDR2 FQNEAQ (reference sequence). The CDR3 covers 16 residues. This CDR3 is CSSSFYGTGAGNTIYF. Written as DNA, the CDR3 is TGTTCCAGCAGCTTTTACGGGACAGGGGCCGGAAACACCATATATTTT.

This clone was detected only a few times. The V gene is TRBV7-5, the J gene TRBJ2-7; TRBD2, as called in the table, went unchecked against the DNA. TRBV7-5 is a pseudogene. CDR3 length: 15 amino acids. The CDR3 bases are TGTGCCAGAAGCGCCCGGGGGGGCAGCTCCTACGAGCAGTACTTC. Translating it yields CARSARGGSSYEQYF.

The chain recombines TRBV5-4 with TRBJ2-7; 11 bases agree with TRBD2. Per germline, CDR1 SGHNT and CDR2 YYREEE (reference sequence). V dropped 4 bases and J dropped 4; count of bases not matched to a gene: 7. This CDR3 spans 15 amino acids. CDR3 DNA: TGTGCCAGCAGCCCCGGACTAGCGGGTTTTTACGAGCAGTACTTC. Translating gives CASSPGLAGFYEQYF. The full variable domain, completed using reference TRBV5-4 and TRBJ2-7, is ETGVTQSPTHLIKTRGQQVTLRCSSQSGHNTVSWYQQALGQGPQFIFQYYREEENGRGNFPPRFSGLQFPNYSSELNVNALELDDSALYLCASSPGLAGFYEQYFGPGTRLTVT.

This clone occurred a few times. The junction does not match germline at one end; this may be a read error. This chain links TRBV5-4 with TRBJ1-1; possible D gene TRBD1, 6 bases. Germline V gives CDR1 SGHNT, CDR2 YYREEE (reference sequence). The CDR3 contains 14 residues. The CDR3 sequence: CASRLVGGATEAFF. The DNA of the CDR3 is TGTGCCAGCAGGTTGGTAGGGGGGGCCACTGAAGCTTTCTTT.

This chain connects TRBV7-2 to TRBJ1-1; D unclear. CDR1 is SGHTA, CDR2 FQGNSA, per germline. The V gene lost 3 bases and the J gene lost 8 bases, with 13 bases spanning the gap. The CDR3 has 13 amino acids. CDR3 nucleotides: TGTGCCAGCAGCTTTTGGGTCGGGGAGGAAGCTTTCTTT. It codes for CASSFWVGEEAFF.

The genes are TRBV7-2 and TRBJ1-1; no clear D gene. Trimming removed 4 bases at V and 8 bases at J, with 23 bases between. The germline CDR1 and CDR2 sequences are SGHTA and FQGNSA. CDR3 length: 16 residues. CDR3 sequence (DNA): TGTGCCAGCAGCTACTCGATAGCCCTCTCCCCGACCGAAGCTTTCTTT. Encoded protein: CASSYSIALSPTEAFF.